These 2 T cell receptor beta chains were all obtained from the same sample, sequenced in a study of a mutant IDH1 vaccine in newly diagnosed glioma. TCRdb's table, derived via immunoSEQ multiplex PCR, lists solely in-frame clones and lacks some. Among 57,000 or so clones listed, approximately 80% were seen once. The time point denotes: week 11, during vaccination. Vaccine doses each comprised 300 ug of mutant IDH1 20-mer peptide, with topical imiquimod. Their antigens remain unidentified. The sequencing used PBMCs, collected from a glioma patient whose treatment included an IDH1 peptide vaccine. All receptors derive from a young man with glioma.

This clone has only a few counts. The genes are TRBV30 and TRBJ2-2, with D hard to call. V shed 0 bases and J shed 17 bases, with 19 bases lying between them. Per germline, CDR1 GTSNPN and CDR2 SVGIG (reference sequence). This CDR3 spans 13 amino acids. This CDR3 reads CAWSVEPSLGEFF. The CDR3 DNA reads TGTGCCTGGAGTGTAGAACCCTCCCTAGGCGAATTTTTT.

Written as DNA, the CDR3 is TGTGCCAGCTCCTTGGACGGAAGTAATCAGCCCCAGCATTTT. Amino acids: CASSLDGSNQPQHF. The chain is built from TRBV6-1 and TRBJ1-5; D ambiguous. The V end was cut by 8 bases, the J end by 4 bases, with 15 bases between. The CDR3 consists of 14 residues. Germline values: CDR1 MNHNS, CDR2 SASEGT.